This TCR beta chain was identified in a study of T cell responses to AZD1222 COVID-19 vaccine. The repertoire was sequenced with immunoSEQ multiplex PCR; TCRdb's copy has only in-frame clones and lacks some. This sample has 160,000 or so clones, with about 90% found just once. This CDR3 has 14 amino acids. Trimming left V 6 bases short and J 0 bases short, with 8 bases between. The germline gives CDR1 SGHTA, CDR2 FQGNSA. The source of this sequence is an adult in good health. The sequences come from peripheral blood, collected on day 0 of AZD1222 vaccination. The J gene is TRBJ2-2, the V gene TRBV7-2, with D possibly TRBD1 on 5 matching bases. The CDR3 protein is CASRQAPNTGELFF. The CDR3 nucleotides are TGTGCCAGCAGACAGGCGCCGAACACCGGGGAGCTGTTTTTT. Filled out from reference TRBV7-2 and TRBJ2-2, the complete variable domain reads GAGVSQSPSNKVTEKGKDVELRCDPISGHTALYWYRQSLGQGLEFLIYFQGNSAPDKSGLPSDRFSAERTGGSVSTLTIQRTQQEDSAVYLCASRQAPNTGELFFGEGSRLTVL.